Following are 9 T cell receptor beta chains from one sample sequenced in a study of cytomegalovirus exposure and HLA in healthy donors. Amplification used 60 Vbeta primers and 13 Jbeta primers. Only in-frame clones appear in the TCRdb table, and some are missing; sequencing was by immunoSEQ multiplex PCR. The sample contains 65,000 to 85,000 clones, roughly a tenth of which appear only once. Material for sequencing was PBMCs. Receptors originate from a man aged 55 to 69 in good health and CMV-seropositive.

The chain recombines TRBV2 with TRBJ2-7; possibly TRBD1 for D (5 bases). This CDR3 contains 14 residues. Germline V gene data show CDR1 as SNHLY and CDR2 as FYNNEI. The V gene lost 4 bases and the J gene lost 0 bases, with 10 bases spanning the gap. CDR3 residues: CASSGPQGSYEQYV. The CDR3 DNA reads as TGTGCCAGCAGTGGACCCCAGGGCTCCTACGAGCAGTACGTC.

This sequence joins TRBV4-1 and TRBJ2-5; TRBD1 matches at 8 bases. V gave up 1 base and J gave up 4 bases; unmatched junction bases: 8. The germline gives CDR1 MGHRA, CDR2 YSYEKL. The CDR3 runs to 16 residues. The CDR3 coding sequence is TGCGCCAGCAGCCAAGGCGACAGGGGTGGGGGAGAGACCCAGTACTTC. It is translated as CASSQGDRGGGETQYF.

This clone was counted between two and nine times. The J gene is TRBJ2-7, the V gene TRBV7-3; D remains ambiguous. The CDR3 contains 13 residues. The ends were cut back, 2 bases at V and 4 bases at J, with 9 bases in the middle. Germline CDR1 SGHTA, CDR2 FQGTGA. In DNA, the CDR3 is TGTGCCAGCAGCTTATTGCCGACTTACGAGCAGTACTTC. It translates to CASSLLPTYEQYF.

This clone showed up just a few times. J is TRBJ2-7 and V is TRBV5-6; D remains ambiguous. CDR1 is SGHDT, CDR2 YYEEEE, per germline. With 0 bases removed from V and 0 bases from J, the gap between germline ends came to 10 bases. This CDR3 has 15 residues. In DNA form, the CDR3 reads TGTGCCAGCAGCTTGGGCGCGGCCACCTCCTACGAGCAGTACGTC. Protein: CASSLGAATSYEQYV.

Only a few counts were recorded for this clone. The gene calls are TRBV4-1 and TRBJ1-2; D is unresolved. This CDR3 contains 18 residues. Per germline, CDR1 MGHRA and CDR2 YSYEKL. V lost 0 bases to trimming and J lost 4 bases, with 21 bases between them. CDR3 in DNA: TGCGCCAGCAGCCAAGAGGAGTTTGCCAGCCCGGGGATCTATGGCTACACCTTC. Translated: CASSQEEFASPGIYGYTF.

This clone was seen a handful of times. This rearrangement joins TRBV19 to TRBJ1-2; tentative D call: TRBD1 (6 bases). The ends were cut back, 3 bases at V and 2 bases at J, with 13 bases in the middle. The CDR3 covers 15 residues. Germline CDR1 is LNHDA and CDR2 is SQIVND (reference sequence). CDR3 sequence reads: CASSMPTGGNYGYTF. The CDR3, as DNA: TGTGCCAGTAGTATGCCGACAGGAGGAAACTATGGCTACACCTTC.

The chain recombines TRBV5-1 with TRBJ2-2; a possible D gene is TRBD2 (6 bases). This CDR3 region has 14 residues. Trimming took off 2 bases at V and 6 bases at J, with 11 bases between the two ends. CDR1 SGHRS and CDR2 YFSETQ come from the germline V gene. Here the CDR3 DNA reads TGCGCCAGCAGCTTTGTAAGGGACTCCGGGGAGCTGTTTTTT. Amino acids: CASSFVRDSGELFF.

The table lists this clone with a few counts. The rearrangement links TRBV7-9 to TRBJ2-1, with TRBD2 matching over 9 bases. Germline V lookup: CDR1 SEHNR, CDR2 FQNEAQ (reference sequence). Trimming removed 1 base from V and 8 bases from J; junction bases left unmatched: 6. The CDR3 is 15 residues long. This chain's CDR3 is CASSLVAGGPDEQFF. The CDR3 coding sequence is TGTGCCAGCAGCTTAGTTGCGGGGGGGCCGGATGAGCAGTTCTTC. Full variable domain (remainder filled in from reference TRBV7-9 and TRBJ2-1): DTGVSQNPRHKITKRGQNVTFRCDPISEHNRLYWYRQTLGQGPEFLTYFQNEAQLEKSRLLSDRFSAERPKGSFSTLEIQRTEQGDSAMYLCASSLVAGGPDEQFFGPGTRLTVL.

The table lists this clone with a few counts. The CDR3 sequence is CAWSDSWGGEQFF. The CDR3 nucleotides are TGTGCCTGGAGTGACTCGTGGGGCGGTGAGCAGTTCTTC. This sequence joins TRBV30 and TRBJ2-1; possibly TRBD1 for D (5 bases). The CDR3 loop spans 13 amino acids. Germline V gene lookup returns CDR1 GTSNPN and CDR2 SVGIG (reference sequence). V was cut by 1 base and J by 9 bases, with 13 bases left in between.